This T cell receptor (beta chain) was documented in a study of T cell responses to AZD1222 COVID-19 vaccine. Profiled with immunoSEQ multiplex PCR; TCRdb holds only in-frame clones, not every one. The sample shows 88,000 or so clones, about 88% of them seen only once. Regarding this clone: Its cognate antigen is unknown.

Findings and limits, study-wide: Unmutated regions of variants are reportedly targeted by nearly half of spike-specific TCRs.

The sequence derives from an adult who received the AZD1222 COVID-19 vaccine. Sample: peripheral blood, taken 28 days after the second AZD1222 dose.

The CDR3 region has the DNA TGTGCCAGCAGCACGGACGGTAATCAGCCCCAGCATTTT. It specifies CASSTDGNQPQHF. The V and J genes are TRBV3-1 (or the pseudogene TRBV3-2) and TRBJ1-5; D is unresolved. This CDR3 region has 13 residues. CDR1 is LGHDT and CDR2 is YNNKEL in the germline V gene (reference sequence). Deletions cut 5 bases from V and 4 bases from J, with 9 bases between.